Following are 6 T cell receptor beta chains from one sample sequenced in a study of blood T cell repertoires in COVID-19. Assay used: immunoSEQ multiplex PCR; TCRdb lists only in-frame clones, some missing. The sample lists about 400,000 clones; 88% were seen once. The sample taken for sequencing was PBMCs or T cells enriched from blood (not recorded which). The source is a woman aged 40 to 50 with acute COVID-19.

This rearrangement joins TRBV19 to TRBJ2-4; TRBD1 agrees at 9 bases. Unmatched junction bases numbered 5, after V lost 5 bases and J lost 6 bases. This CDR3 has 14 residues. The germline V gene has CDR1 LNHDA and CDR2 SQIVND (reference sequence). The CDR3 DNA reads TGTGCCAGTAGTCAGCAGGGACAGGGAAACATTCAGTACTTC. Encoded protein: CASSQQGQGNIQYF.

V is TRBV18 and J is TRBJ2-7; 16 bases agree with TRBD2. The trim removed 6 bases at V and 4 bases at J, leaving 6 bases unmatched. Germline-derived CDR1 and CDR2 are KGHSH and LQKENI. There are 16 residues in the CDR3. This CDR3 reads CASSTGTSGGAYEQYF. CDR3 sequence (DNA): TGTGCCAGCTCGACCGGGACTAGCGGGGGGGCGTACGAGCAGTACTTC.

This sequence joins TRBV7-9 and TRBJ1-2, with 8 bases that match TRBD1. J gave up 7 bases and V 1 base, and 5 bases lay outside the gene matches. From germline, CDR1 is SEHNR and CDR2 FQNEAQ (reference sequence). The CDR3 runs to 14 residues. Here the CDR3 reads CASSLGGQGGGYTF. In nucleotides, the CDR3 is TGTGCCAGCAGCTTAGGAGGACAGGGCGGTGGCTACACCTTC.

The chain uses TRBV19 and TRBJ1-2, with 7 nucleotides matching TRBD1. The CDR3 runs 13 residues. The trim removed 5 bases at V and 6 bases at J, leaving 6 bases unmatched. Per the germline V gene, CDR1 is LNHDA and CDR2 is SQIVND (reference sequence). DNA for the CDR3: TGTGCCAGTAGTCGACAGGGATCTAATGGCTACACCTTC. Translation: CASSRQGSNGYTF.

The V and J genes are TRBV18 and TRBJ2-4, with 11 bases aligning to TRBD2. The length of the CDR3 is 16 residues. Germline V gene sequence: CDR1 KGHSH, CDR2 LQKENI. Losses at the gene ends were 0 bases for V and 5 bases for J; bases not matched to a gene: 3. The CDR3, as DNA: TGTGCCAGCTCACCACCGGTAGCGGGGGGGCAAAACATTCAGTACTTC. Amino acids: CASSPPVAGGQNIQYF.

The V and J genes are TRBV5-6 and TRBJ1-2; D is uncertain. Deletions cut 0 bases from V and 8 bases from J, with 8 bases between. The CDR3 is 12 amino acids. Germline values: CDR1 SGHDT, CDR2 YYEEEE. The CDR3, as DNA: TGTGCCAGCAGCTTGGGTATTCAGGGCTACACCTTC. Its translation is CASSLGIQGYTF.